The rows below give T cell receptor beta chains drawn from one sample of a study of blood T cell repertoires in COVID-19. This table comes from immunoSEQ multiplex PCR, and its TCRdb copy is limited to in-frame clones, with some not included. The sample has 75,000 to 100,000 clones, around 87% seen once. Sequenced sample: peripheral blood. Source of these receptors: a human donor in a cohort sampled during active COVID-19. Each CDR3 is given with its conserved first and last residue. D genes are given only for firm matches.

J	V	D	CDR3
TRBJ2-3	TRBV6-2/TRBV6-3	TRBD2	CASSYSKGLAGRSDTQYF
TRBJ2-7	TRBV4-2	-	CASSHTGYEQYF
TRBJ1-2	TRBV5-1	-	CASSFGSGAEGYTF
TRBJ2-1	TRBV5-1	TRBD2	CASSFPAIQRRGGTSSYNEQFF
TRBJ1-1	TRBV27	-	CASSSLPLSTEAFF
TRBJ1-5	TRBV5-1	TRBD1	CASSLSGQGNQPQHF
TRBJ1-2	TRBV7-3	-	CASSLTSGEHGYTF
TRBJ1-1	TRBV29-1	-	CSALTGNTEAFF
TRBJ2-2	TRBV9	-	CASSVLGSPGAGELFF
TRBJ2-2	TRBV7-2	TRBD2	CASSLTSGRDTGELFF
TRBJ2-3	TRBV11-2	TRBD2	CASSLGASVTSANTQYF
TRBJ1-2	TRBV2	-	CASSEWGRVGYGYTF
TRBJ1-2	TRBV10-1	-	CASSLGHTYGYTF
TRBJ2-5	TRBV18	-	CASSPQGGSGETQYF
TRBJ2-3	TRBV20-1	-	CSASSGAGATDTQYF
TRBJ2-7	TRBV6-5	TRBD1	CASSYSFGTGTYEQYF
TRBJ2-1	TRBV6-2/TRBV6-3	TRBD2	CASSYPTSGSRYEQFF
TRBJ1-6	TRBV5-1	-	CASSLAREGAYNSPLHF
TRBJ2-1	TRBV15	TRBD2	CATSRDPSSGSWREVNEQFF
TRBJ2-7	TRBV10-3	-	CAISESLRAGPKYYEQYF
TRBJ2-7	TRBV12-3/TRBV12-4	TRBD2	CASRGVAGAEQYF
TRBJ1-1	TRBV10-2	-	CASGRDMGRTEAFF
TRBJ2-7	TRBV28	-	CASSSSPGLGSLAYEQYF
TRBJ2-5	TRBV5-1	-	CASSDVRVGETQYF
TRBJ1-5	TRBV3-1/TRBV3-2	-	CASSQDRGQPQHF